This passage covers 4 T cell receptor beta chains from one sample sequenced in a study of shared T cell receptors in the human thymus. Clones were read by immunoSEQ multiplex PCR, and TCRdb kept only the in-frame ones, dropping some. The table shows 700,000 to 750,000 clones, with 80% to 90% occurring only once. These data also formed part of another study, on human thymus T cells.

Sequencing was performed on thymocytes. These receptors originate from a girl in the first two years of life with a congenital heart defect.

This chain links TRBV4-3 with TRBJ1-4, with D possibly matching TRBD1 (5 bases). This CDR3 contains 15 residues. Germline values: CDR1 LGHNA, CDR2 YSLEER. V lost 4 bases, J lost 4 bases, and 13 bases lay in between. The CDR3 here is CASSLRGRFNEKLFF. The DNA for the CDR3 is TGCGCCAGCAGCCTCCGGGGGAGGTTTAATGAAAAACTGTTTTTT.

The rearrangement joins TRBV7-8 to TRBJ2-7, with 9 bases matching TRBD1. J was trimmed by 3 bases and V by 2 bases; bases with no gene match: 2. The CDR3 has 14 residues. The germline V gene encodes CDR1 SGHVS and CDR2 FQNEAQ. CDR3 coding DNA: TGTGCCAGCAGCTTAATGGGACAGGGCTACGAGCAGTACTTC. This translates into CASSLMGQGYEQYF.

V is TRBV11-2 and J is TRBJ1-2, with TRBD1 matching over 7 bases. J gave up 0 bases and V 4 bases, and 5 bases lay outside the gene matches. This CDR3 has 15 amino acids. CDR1 and CDR2 (germline): SGHAT, FQNNGV. The CDR3 spells CASSSGTDPNYGYTF. In DNA form, the CDR3 reads TGTGCCAGCAGCTCCGGGACAGATCCTAACTATGGCTACACCTTC.

The chain combines TRBV18 with TRBJ2-4; 8 nucleotides align to TRBD2. CDR1 is KGHSH and CDR2 is LQKENI in the germline V gene. The length of the CDR3 is 14 residues. Trimming took 6 bases from V and 4 from J; bases not matched to a gene: 5. Here the CDR3 DNA reads TGTGCCAGCTCCGGGAGGGCAGGGAAAAACATTCAGTACTTC. Protein: CASSGRAGKNIQYF. The full variable domain, completed using reference TRBV18 and TRBJ2-4, is NAGVMQNPRHLVRRRGQEARLRCSPMKGHSHVYWYRQLPEEGLKFMVYLQKENIIDESGMPKERFSAEFPKEGPSILRIQQVVRGDSAAYFCASSGRAGKNIQYFGAGTRLSVL.